This TCR beta chain came from a study of OX40 agonist ivuxolimab in advanced cancers. Generated by immunoSEQ multiplex PCR, the TCRdb table keeps only in-frame clones and is missing some. This table has fewer than 20,000 clones, around 86% appearing once. The CDR3 sequence is 16 residues long. V was pared by 3 bases and J by 2 bases, with 13 bases between. In germline, CDR1 is LNHNV, CDR2 YYDKDF (reference sequence). This clone appeared a single time. V and J are TRBV15 and TRBJ1-4; D unclear. This TCR was sampled from an adult with an advanced solid tumor such as melanoma, head and neck, liver or kidney cancer. Sequencing was performed on CD4+ or CD8+ T cells sorted from blood, taken in a trial of the OX40 agonist ivuxolimab. In nucleotides, the CDR3 is TGTGCCACCAGCAGCCTTTATATAGGGACTAATGAAAAACTGTTTTTT. Translation: CATSSLYIGTNEKLFF.